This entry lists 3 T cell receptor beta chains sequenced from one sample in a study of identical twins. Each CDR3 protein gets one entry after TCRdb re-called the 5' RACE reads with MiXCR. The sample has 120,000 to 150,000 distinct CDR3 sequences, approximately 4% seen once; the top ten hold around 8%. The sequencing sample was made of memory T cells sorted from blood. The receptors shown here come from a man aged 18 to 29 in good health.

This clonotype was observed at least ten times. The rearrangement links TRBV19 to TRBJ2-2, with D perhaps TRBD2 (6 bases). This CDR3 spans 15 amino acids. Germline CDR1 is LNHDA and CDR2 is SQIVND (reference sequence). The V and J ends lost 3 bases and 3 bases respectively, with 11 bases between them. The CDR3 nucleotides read TGTGCCAGTAGTATCGCGGGGCTATACACCGGGGAGCTGTTTTTT. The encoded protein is CASSIAGLYTGELFF.

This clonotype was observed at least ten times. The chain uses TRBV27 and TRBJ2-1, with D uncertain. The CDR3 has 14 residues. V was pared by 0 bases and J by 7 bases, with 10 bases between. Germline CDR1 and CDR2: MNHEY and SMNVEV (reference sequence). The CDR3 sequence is CASSLSYERNEQFF. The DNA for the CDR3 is TGTGCCAGCAGTTTATCGTACGAAAGAAATGAGCAGTTCTTC.

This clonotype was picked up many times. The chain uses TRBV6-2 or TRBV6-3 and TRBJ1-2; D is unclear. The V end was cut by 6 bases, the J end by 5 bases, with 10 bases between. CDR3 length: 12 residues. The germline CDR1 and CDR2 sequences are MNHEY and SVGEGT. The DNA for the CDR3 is TGTGCCAGCAGCCTCGTTCGGTATGGCTACACCTTC. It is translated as CASSLVRYGYTF.